The clone carrying this T cell receptor (beta chain) was seen repeatedly, ten times or more. Germline V gives CDR1 LGHNA, CDR2 YNFKEQ. There are 16 residues in the CDR3. V gave up 0 bases and J gave up 2 bases, with 14 bases separating them. The entry originates in a study of human T cells and chemical hapten exposure. Noted time point: pre-sensitization, week 0. Indicated treatment: therapeutic diphenylcyclopropenone sensitization with weekly scalp DPC. Using its own MiXCR run on the RACE reads, TCRdb lists one record per CDR3 protein. The table records around 330,000 distinct CDR3 sequences, approximately 5.8% of them present only once.

This chain uses TRBV4-2 with TRBJ2-7; D may correspond to TRBD1 or TRBD2 (6 bases each). The receptor's source is a woman in her late teens or twenties with alopecia areata. Some clones in this sample may be carry-over from other donors' samples. Material: whole blood, obtained in connection with sensitization to the hapten diphenylcyclopropenone (DPC). CDR3 region: CASSQEGGTPAYEQYF. The CDR3 coding sequence is TGTGCCAGCAGCCAAGAAGGGGGGACGCCTGCCTACGAGCAGTACTTC.